Below are 23 T cell receptor beta chains sequenced from a single sample in a study of T-cell memory formation after mild COVID-19. MiXCR, run by TCRdb on the 5' RACE reads, gives a single entry per CDR3 protein. The sample consists of more than 450,000 distinct CDR3 sequences, more than 15% of them appearing once. The sequenced material came from PBMCs or a T cell subset sorted from them (not recorded which). These receptors all come from an adult woman who had mild COVID-19 (a few samples of this study predate the infection). Cell type and time point are not known.

This clonotype was counted a few times. The V and J genes are TRBV7-9 and TRBJ2-2; TRBD2 agrees at 9 bases. Losses at the gene ends were 8 bases for V and 1 base for J; bases not matched to a gene: 8. The CDR3 length is 16 residues. Germline assignment: CDR1 SEHNR and CDR2 FQNEAQ (reference sequence). The CDR3 DNA sequence: TGTGCCAGCCGCATTCTAGCGGGGCTGAACACCGGGGAGCTGTTTTTT. It encodes CASRILAGLNTGELFF.

This clonotype was found a few times. V usage is TRBV18 and J usage is TRBJ2-5; possible D gene TRBD2, 5 bases. The V end was cut by 2 bases, the J end by 0 bases, with 7 bases between. There are 14 residues in the CDR3. Germline assignment: CDR1 KGHSH and CDR2 LQKENI. CDR3 sequence: CASSPSGNQETQYF. CDR3 nucleotide sequence: TGTGCCAGCTCACCATCCGGGAACCAAGAGACCCAGTACTTC.

This CDR3 is CASSFMGLRTDTQYF. Written as DNA, the CDR3 is TGTGCCAGCAGCTTTATGGGACTACGCACAGATACGCAGTATTTT. The chain uses TRBV7-3 and TRBJ2-3, with 7 nucleotides matching TRBD2. V dropped 3 bases and J dropped 1; count of bases not matched to a gene: 4. Germline V gives CDR1 SGHTA, CDR2 FQGTGA. This CDR3 region has 15 residues.

There are a few counts of this clonotype. The V call is TRBV6-5, the J call TRBJ2-2; D ambiguous. Trimming pared 2 bases from V and 4 bases from J, leaving 17 bases between. This CDR3 has 17 residues. Per germline, CDR1 MNHEY and CDR2 SVGAGI. The CDR3 DNA follows: TGTGCCAGCAGTTACGTTTTAACGGACCGTTCCACCGGGGAGCTGTTTTTT. This gives the protein CASSYVLTDRSTGELFF.

This sequence joins TRBV12-3 or TRBV12-4 and TRBJ1-2; possible D gene TRBD1, 6 bases. CDR3 length: 14 residues. The ends were cut back, 6 bases at V and 5 bases at J, with 16 bases in the middle. CDR3 in DNA: TGTGCCAGCAGCAGTTTAAAACAGGGTTATGGCTACACCTTC. Protein: CASSSLKQGYGYTF.

This clonotype occurred a few times. The rearrangement uses TRBV29-1 and TRBJ2-5; D might be TRBD2 (5 bases). CDR3 length: 12 residues. Germline CDR1 reads SQVTM; CDR2 reads ANQGSEA. V lost 4 bases and J lost 5, with 11 bases in between. CDR3 sequence: CSVGVGSETQYF. The CDR3 coding sequence is TGCAGCGTTGGAGTAGGGAGCGAGACCCAGTACTTC. Supplemented by reference TRBV29-1 and TRBJ2-5, the full variable domain reads SAVISQKPSRDICQRGTSLTIQCQVDSQVTMMFWYRQQPGQSLTLIATANQGSEATYESGFVIDKFPISRPNLTFSTLTVSNMSPEDSSIYLCSVGVGSETQYFGPGTRLLVL.

The V gene is TRBV11-2, the J gene TRBJ2-3; D ambiguous. From germline, CDR1 is SGHAT and CDR2 FQNNGV. Trimming left V 4 bases short and J 9 bases short, with 17 bases between. This CDR3 region has 14 residues. CDR3: CASSSFRAARTQYF. DNA for the CDR3: TGTGCCAGCAGCTCGTTCCGGGCCGCCCGCACGCAGTATTTT.

The sample holds a few counts of this clonotype. The gene calls are TRBV5-1 and TRBJ2-5, with 10 bases aligning to TRBD2. The CDR3 has 16 residues. The V gene's germline CDR1 is SGHRS and CDR2 YFSETQ. Trimming at V came to 0 bases and at J to 5 bases, leaving 7 bases not matched to a gene. The CDR3 loop reads CASSLVVAGGQETQYF. The CDR3 DNA reads as TGCGCCAGCAGCTTGGTGGTAGCGGGGGGTCAGGAGACCCAGTACTTC. Filled out from reference TRBV5-1 and TRBJ2-5, the complete variable domain reads KAGVTQTPRYLIKTRGQQVTLSCSPISGHRSVSWYQQTPGQGLQFLFEYFSETQRNKGNFPGRFSGRQFSNSRSEMNVSTLELGDSALYLCASSLVVAGGQETQYFGPGTRLLVL.

This chain links TRBV4-1 with TRBJ2-5; the D gene is possibly TRBD2 (7 bases). CDR3 length: 16 amino acids. Trimming shortened V by 4 bases and J by 5 bases, and 20 bases separated the two germline ends. The germline V gene has CDR1 MGHRA and CDR2 YSYEKL. The CDR3 region is CASSPFLTGGRETQYF. The CDR3 DNA is TGCGCCAGCAGCCCCTTCCTAACGGGGGGCCGGGAGACCCAGTACTTC.

This clonotype turned up a few times. The rearrangement joins TRBV24-1 to TRBJ1-1; 7 nucleotides align to TRBD1. Germline V lookup: CDR1 KGHDR, CDR2 SFDVKD. This CDR3 has 13 amino acids. Trimming took 1 base from V and 10 from J; bases not matched to a gene: 5. CDR3 DNA: TGTGCCACCAGTGATTTAGGGGGACAGAGAGCTTTCTTT. This encodes CATSDLGGQRAFF.

This clonotype has more than one count but fewer than ten. The V gene is TRBV29-1, the J gene TRBJ2-7; 8 bases are shared with TRBD1. The length of the CDR3 is 12 residues. With V trimmed by 5 bases and J by 7 bases, 7 bases remained unmatched. The V gene's germline CDR1 is SQVTM and CDR2 ANQGSEA. The DNA for the CDR3 is TGCAGCGTTCGGGCAGGGGGCTGGGAGCAGTACTTC. As protein: CSVRAGGWEQYF.

Only a few counts were recorded for this clonotype. The chain uses TRBV7-3 and TRBJ2-3; tentative D call: TRBD1 (5 bases). The CDR3 consists of 13 residues. V was pared by 6 bases and J by 2 bases, with 9 bases between. Looked up from germline, CDR1 is SGHTA and CDR2 is FQGTGA. The CDR3 spells CASRQGSTDTQYF. The CDR3 DNA sequence: TGTGCCAGCAGGCAGGGATCCACAGATACGCAGTATTTT.

This clonotype was counted between two and nine times. The CDR3 loop reads CASSLVGVDGTPYNEQFF. The CDR3 nucleotides read TGTGCCAGCAGCTTAGTGGGGGTAGACGGAACTCCCTACAATGAGCAGTTCTTC. The chain joins TRBV7-3 to TRBJ2-1; D may correspond to TRBD1 or TRBD2 (5 bases each). Germline V CDR1 and CDR2: SGHTA, FQGTGA. Deletions cut 2 bases from V and 2 bases from J, with 19 bases between. This CDR3 contains 18 residues.

This chain connects TRBV5-1 to TRBJ2-3, with a weak D call TRBD1 (5 bases). Trimming stripped 5 bases from V and 0 bases from J, with 13 bases between. Germline V CDR1 and CDR2: SGHRS, YFSETQ. The CDR3 is 15 residues long. CDR3 in amino acids: CASRPDSTSTDTQYF. The CDR3 nucleotides read TGCGCCAGCAGACCTGACAGTACAAGCACAGATACGCAGTATTTT.

V is TRBV7-9 and J is TRBJ1-2; no definite D call. The V gene lost 6 bases and the J gene lost 6 bases, with 5 bases spanning the gap. CDR1 SEHNR and CDR2 FQNEAQ come from the germline V gene (reference sequence). This CDR3 has 10 residues. The CDR3, as DNA: TGTGCCAGCAGTACCGATGGCTACACCTTC. Translated, it gives CASSTDGYTF.

There are a few counts of this clonotype. J is TRBJ1-2 and V is TRBV6-6, with TRBD1 identical over 7 bases. The CDR3 loop spans 14 amino acids. Trimming removed 2 bases from V and 6 bases from J; junction bases left unmatched: 6. Germline V gives CDR1 MNHNY, CDR2 SVGAGI (reference sequence). This CDR3 is CASSYVEGGDGYTF. The CDR3 DNA follows: TGTGCCAGCAGTTACGTAGAAGGGGGCGATGGCTACACCTTC.

In this sample, this clonotype turned up many times. The chain couples TRBV20-1 to TRBJ2-5; D is perhaps TRBD2 (6 bases). Germline V lookup: CDR1 DFQATT, CDR2 SNEGSKA (reference sequence). V dropped 3 bases and J dropped 2 bases, with 7 bases sitting between them. This CDR3 has 12 amino acids. This CDR3 is CSARTSQETQYF. The DNA of the CDR3 is TGCAGTGCTAGGACTAGTCAAGAGACCCAGTACTTC.

This clonotype has just a few counts. V usage is TRBV6-5 and J usage is TRBJ2-1; tentative D call: TRBD2 (6 bases). V lost 0 bases to trimming and J lost 1 base, with 13 bases between them. The CDR3 runs to 17 residues. Germline V gene lookup returns CDR1 MNHEY and CDR2 SVGAGI. In DNA, the CDR3 is TGTGCCAGCAGTTACTCGGACTCGGGAGAGTCCTACAATGAGCAGTTCTTC. Protein product: CASSYSDSGESYNEQFF.

Only a few counts were recorded for this clonotype. The gene calls are TRBV5-1 and TRBJ2-6; weak D call: TRBD1 (6 bases). Germline V gene lookup returns CDR1 SGHRS and CDR2 YFSETQ. The CDR3 totals 15 residues. Trimming took 1 base from V and 12 from J, leaving 17 bases between them. CDR3 in amino acids: CASSLRQASGVVLTF. The CDR3 nucleotides read TGCGCCAGCAGCTTGCGACAGGCCTCTGGGGTCGTCCTGACTTTC.

This clonotype was observed at least ten times. The V gene is TRBV9, the J gene TRBJ2-7, with TRBD2 matching over 7 bases. This CDR3 has 15 amino acids. The germline V gene has CDR1 SGDLS and CDR2 YYNGEE. V dropped 0 bases and J dropped 3; count of bases not matched to a gene: 6. Written as DNA, the CDR3 is TGTGCCAGCAGCGTAGGGTCAGCGGGGATCTACGAGCAGTACTTC. Encoded protein: CASSVGSAGIYEQYF.

This clonotype was seen a few times. The chain links TRBV9 to TRBJ2-2; 15 bases agree with TRBD2. CDR3 length: 16 residues. With V trimmed by 2 bases and J by 5 bases, 1 base remained unmatched. Per germline, CDR1 SGDLS and CDR2 YYNGEE. The CDR3 here is CASSVGLAGGTGELFF. Here the CDR3 DNA reads TGTGCCAGCAGCGTGGGACTAGCGGGAGGTACCGGGGAGCTGTTTTTT.

This clonotype was observed a handful of times. DNA for the CDR3: TGTGCCAGCAGTTACGGGACAGATTCTCAGCCCCAGCATTTT. It codes for CASSYGTDSQPQHF. V usage is TRBV6-6 and J usage is TRBJ1-5; 7 positions agree with TRBD1. After removal of 2 bases from V and 6 bases from J, the junction contained 4 bases not matched to a gene. The CDR3 covers 14 residues. The V gene's germline CDR1 is MNHNY and CDR2 SVGAGI (reference sequence).

This clonotype was counted ten times or more. CDR3 sequence: CASSYEGAGEQYF. The CDR3 nucleotides read TGTGCCAGCAGTTACGAGGGAGCGGGCGAGCAGTACTTC. The gene calls are TRBV6-5 and TRBJ2-7, with D perhaps TRBD2 (6 bases). The CDR3 is 13 residues long. From germline, CDR1 is MNHEY and CDR2 SVGAGI. V lost 2 bases to trimming and J lost 6 bases, with 11 bases between them.